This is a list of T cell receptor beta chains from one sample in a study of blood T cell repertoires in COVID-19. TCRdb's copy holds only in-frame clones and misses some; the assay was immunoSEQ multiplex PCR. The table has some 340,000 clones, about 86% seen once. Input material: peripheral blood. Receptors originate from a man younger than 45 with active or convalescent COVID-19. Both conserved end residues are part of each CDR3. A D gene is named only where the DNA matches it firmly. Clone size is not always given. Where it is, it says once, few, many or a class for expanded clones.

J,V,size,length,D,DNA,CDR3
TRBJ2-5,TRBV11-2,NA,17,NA,TGTGCCAGCAGCTCTCATTCGGGGGACCCGGGGCAAGAGACCCAGTACTTC,CASSSHSGDPGQETQYF
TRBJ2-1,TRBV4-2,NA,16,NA,TGTGCCAGCAGCCAAGCGGGAGAACGCTCCTACAATGAGCAGTTCTTC,CASSQAGERSYNEQFF
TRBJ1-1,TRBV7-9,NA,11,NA,TGTGCCAGCAGCTCAAATACTGAAGCTTTCTTT,CASSSNTEAFF
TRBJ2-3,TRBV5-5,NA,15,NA,TGTGCCAGCAGCCTTACTTGGGCTAGCACAGATACGCAGTATTTT,CASSLTWASTDTQYF
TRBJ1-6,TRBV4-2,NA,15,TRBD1,TGTGCCAGCAGCCAAGAGGGGACAGGTTACTCACCCCTCCACTTT,CASSQEGTGYSPLHF
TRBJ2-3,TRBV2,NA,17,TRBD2,TGTGCCAGCAGCCGGACTAGCGGGGGGACCGACACAGATACGCAGTATTTT,CASSRTSGGTDTDTQYF
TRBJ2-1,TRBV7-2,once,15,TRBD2,TGTGCCAGCAGCCCAGGACTAGCCGGTTTAGATGAGCAGTTCTTC,CASSPGLAGLDEQFF
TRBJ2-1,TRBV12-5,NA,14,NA,TGTGCTAGTGGTTCGCAGGGGTTTGAGGATGAGCAGTTCTTC,CASGSQGFEDEQFF
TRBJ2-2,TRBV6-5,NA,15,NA,TGTGCCAGCAAAAAAATCGGACAGAACACCGGGGAGCTGTTTTTT,CASKKIGQNTGELFF
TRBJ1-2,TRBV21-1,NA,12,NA,TGTGCCAGCATACAGAATAACTATGGCTACACCTTC,CASIQNNYGYTF
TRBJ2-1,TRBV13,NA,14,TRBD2,TGTGCCAGCAACCAGGAGCGGGGGGGCCGTGAGCAGTTCTTC,CASNQERGGREQFF
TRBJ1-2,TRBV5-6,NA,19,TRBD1,TGTGCCAGCAGCTCTCCCTCGAACCGGGACAGGGAGGAAAACTATGGCTACACCTTC,CASSSPSNRDREENYGYTF
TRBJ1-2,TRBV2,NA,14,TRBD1,TGTGCCAGCGGGGGGACAGGGGCCTTACGTGGCTACACCTTC,CASGGTGALRGYTF
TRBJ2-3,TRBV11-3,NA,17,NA,TGTGCCAGCAGCTTAGATCAGCCCAAGCGGGGCACAGATACGCAGTATTTT,CASSLDQPKRGTDTQYF
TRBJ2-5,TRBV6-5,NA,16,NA,TGTGCCAGCAGTTACCGGGCGGGTTGGGATTTGGAGACCCAGTACTTC,CASSYRAGWDLETQYF
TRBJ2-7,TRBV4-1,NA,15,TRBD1,TGCGCCAGCAGCCCCACGGCAGGGGGCCCCTACGAGCAGTACTTC,CASSPTAGGPYEQYF
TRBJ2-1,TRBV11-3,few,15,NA,TGTGCCAGCAGCTATCGGGGTTCGTCCTACAATGAGCAGTTCTTC,CASSYRGSSYNEQFF
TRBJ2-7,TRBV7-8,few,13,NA,TGTGCCAGCAGCTCGGACTCGTCCTACGAGCAGTACTTC,CASSSDSSYEQYF
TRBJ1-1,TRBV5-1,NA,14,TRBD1,TGCGCCAGCAGCGTGGGGACAGGGAGCACTGAAGCTTTCTTT,CASSVGTGSTEAFF
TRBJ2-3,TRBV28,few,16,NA,TGTGCCAGCAGTCCCTTGACTAGTTTTAGCACAGATACGCAGTATTTT,CASSPLTSFSTDTQYF